The 27 T cell receptor beta chains in this list originate from one sample, sequenced in a study of shared clonotypes between healthy human individuals. Using immunoSEQ multiplex PCR, the repertoire was profiled, and TCRdb retains in-frame clones only, with some absent. The data show roughly 530,000 clones, almost 97% seen once. Sequencing was performed on naive CD4+ T cells sorted from blood. Documented subset: CD45RA+ positively selected. The source is a woman in her twenties or thirties in good health.

This rearrangement joins TRBV11-2 to TRBJ2-5; D possibly corresponds to TRBD1 (5 bases). The DNA end favors TRBJ2-7, so the J call may be wrong. CDR3 size: 13 residues. Germline CDR1 reads SGHAT; CDR2 reads FQNNGV. The CDR3 DNA sequence: TGTGCCAGCAGCAACGACAGTCCGTCCGAGCAGTACTTC. It is translated as CASSNDSPSEQYF.

V gene TRBV6-5 combines with J gene TRBJ2-7; D not resolved. The germline gives CDR1 MNHEY, CDR2 SVGAGI. The CDR3 is 13 amino acids. V was trimmed by 8 bases and J by 1 base, leaving 12 bases between them. The CDR3 nucleotides read TGTGCCAGCTCTCCTACAGTTTCCTACGAGCAGTACTTC. This codes for CASSPTVSYEQYF.

V usage is TRBV30 and J usage is TRBJ1-6; D unresolved. This CDR3 is 15 amino acids long. Deletions cut 0 bases from V and 6 bases from J, with 12 bases between. The germline V gene encodes CDR1 GTSNPN and CDR2 SVGIG (reference sequence). CDR3 protein: CAWSVLGGINSPLHF. The CDR3 coding sequence is TGTGCCTGGAGTGTACTTGGCGGGATTAATTCACCCCTCCACTTT.

The chain employs TRBV28 and TRBJ2-5; no definite D call. The DNA matches TRBJ2-7 better at its end, which makes the J call doubtful. This CDR3 spans 12 amino acids. CDR1 and CDR2 from the germline V gene are MDHEN and SYDVKM. The CDR3 coding sequence is TGTGCCAGCAGCTACCCCAATTACGAGCAGTACTTC. This sequence encodes CASSYPNYEQYF.

The chain carries TRBV5-1 and TRBJ2-7; D is unclear. This CDR3 comprises 14 residues. Trimming left V 4 bases short and J 4 bases short, with 15 bases between. The germline CDR1 and CDR2 sequences are SGHRS and YFSETQ. CDR3 in DNA: TGCGCCAGCAGCCATGGTCAGGAAACTTACGAGCAGTACTTC. Translated: CASSHGQETYEQYF.

The V gene is TRBV5-1, the J gene TRBJ2-5, with 11 bases aligning to TRBD1. V was pared by 1 base and J by 3 bases, with 5 bases of the junction left unmatched. CDR1 SGHRS and CDR2 YFSETQ come from the germline V gene. The CDR3 extends over 16 amino acids. In nucleotides, the CDR3 is TGCGCCAGCAGCTTGAATCCGGGACAGGGGGAAGAGACCCAGTACTTC. As protein: CASSLNPGQGEETQYF.

The genes are TRBV19 and TRBJ2-5; 8 bases line up with TRBD1. CDR1 and CDR2 from the germline V gene are LNHDA and SQIVND (reference sequence). Trimming at V came to 10 bases and at J to 4 bases, leaving 8 bases not matched to a gene. This CDR3 is 13 amino acids long. As DNA, the CDR3 is TGTGCCATTGGGGACAGGTCGGGAGAGACCCAGTACTTC. It specifies CAIGDRSGETQYF.

J is TRBJ1-1 and V is TRBV2; D perhaps matches TRBD1 (6 bases). The CDR3 is made up of 12 amino acids. V lost 9 bases, J lost 1 base, and 9 bases lay in between. Germline V CDR1 and CDR2: SNHLY, FYNNEI. CDR3: CARYRANTEAFF. The CDR3 nucleotides read TGTGCCAGGTACAGGGCGAACACTGAAGCTTTCTTT.

V and J are TRBV2 and TRBJ2-1, with D tentatively TRBD2 (5 bases). Trimming took 7 bases from V and 1 from J, leaving 14 bases between them. Germline lookup yields CDR1 SNHLY and CDR2 FYNNEI. The length of the CDR3 is 15 residues. The CDR3 DNA sequence: TGTGCCAGCATCCGGCGCGGGCGTTCCTACAATGAGCAGTTCTTC. Its translation: CASIRRGRSYNEQFF.

V and J are TRBV28 and TRBJ2-1; TRBD1 aligns across 7 bases. Losses at the gene ends were 5 bases for V and 0 bases for J; bases not matched to a gene: 7. CDR1 is MDHEN and CDR2 is SYDVKM in the germline V gene. The CDR3 is 16 residues long. In nucleotides, the CDR3 is TGTGCCAGCAGTCCTAGACAGGGCCGCTCCTACAATGAGCAGTTCTTC. This sequence encodes CASSPRQGRSYNEQFF.

This rearrangement joins TRBV18 to TRBJ1-1, with 9 bases fitting TRBD1. This CDR3 has 13 amino acids. Germline loops: CDR1 KGHSH, CDR2 LQKENI. The V segment lost 4 bases and the J segment 6 bases; nucleotides outside the gene matches: 3. This chain's CDR3 is CASSQGQGSEAFF. Written as DNA, the CDR3 is TGTGCCAGCTCACAAGGACAGGGGTCTGAAGCTTTCTTT.

DNA for the CDR3: TGTGCCAGCTCACAGGTGTTGGCAGGACCTTCTGGAAACACCATATATTTT. Protein sequence: CASSQVLAGPSGNTIYF. The genes are TRBV18 and TRBJ1-3; D ambiguous. The V gene's germline CDR1 is KGHSH and CDR2 LQKENI. This CDR3 spans 17 amino acids. V lost 4 bases and J 1 base, leaving 17 bases between the germline ends.

This clone was seen once. The CDR3 DNA reads TGTGCCAGTAGTACAGGGGAATTTCGAAAACTGTTTTTT. Encoded protein: CASSTGEFRKLFF. The V call is TRBV19, the J call TRBJ1-4; possibly TRBD1 for D (6 bases). V lost 4 bases and J 10 bases, leaving 13 bases between the germline ends. The CDR3 loop spans 13 amino acids. The germline gives CDR1 LNHDA, CDR2 SQIVND (reference sequence). Together with reference TRBV19 and TRBJ1-4, the CDR3 gives the full variable domain: DGGITQSPKYLFRKEGQNVTLSCEQNLNHDAMYWYRQDPGQGLRLIYYSQIVNDFQKGDIAEGYSVSREKKESFPLTVTSAQKNPTAFYLCASSTGEFRKLFFGSGTQLSVL.

The rearrangement joins TRBV18 to TRBJ2-3, with 7 nucleotides matching TRBD1. The CDR3 loop spans 15 amino acids. CDR1 is KGHSH, CDR2 LQKENI, per germline. J was trimmed by 4 bases and V by 2 bases; bases with no gene match: 6. CDR3 sequence reads: CASSPGIGGSDTQYF. CDR3 sequence (DNA): TGTGCCAGCTCACCAGGGATAGGGGGCTCAGATACGCAGTATTTT. The full variable domain, with the rest looked up from reference TRBV18 and TRBJ2-3, is NAGVMQNPRHLVRRRGQEARLRCSPMKGHSHVYWYRQLPEEGLKFMVYLQKENIIDESGMPKERFSAEFPKEGPSILRIQQVVRGDSAAYFCASSPGIGGSDTQYFGPGTRLTVL.

This chain uses TRBV28 with TRBJ1-2; D is possibly TRBD1 (5 bases). Looked up from germline, CDR1 is MDHEN and CDR2 is SYDVKM. The CDR3 sequence is 12 residues long. The V and J ends lost 5 bases and 6 bases respectively, with 10 bases between them. The DNA for the CDR3 is TGTGCCAGCAGTGCAGGGAACGATGGCTACACCTTC. Its translation is CASSAGNDGYTF.

The rearrangement uses TRBV7-8 and TRBJ1-1, with D hard to call. Per the germline V gene, CDR1 is SGHVS and CDR2 is FQNEAQ. The germline V and J ends were trimmed by 4 bases and 0 bases, with 9 bases remaining between them. The CDR3 loop spans 14 amino acids. The CDR3 bases are TGTGCCAGCAGCTGGCAAGGAATGAACACTGAAGCTTTCTTT. It is translated as CASSWQGMNTEAFF.

Of note for this clone: Different DNA sequences within this sample yield the same CDR3. This sequence joins TRBV18 and TRBJ2-3; D may be TRBD1 (5 bases). V gave up 6 bases and J gave up 3 bases, with 10 bases separating them. Germline V gene data show CDR1 as KGHSH and CDR2 as LQKENI. CDR3 size: 13 residues. The chain's CDR3 is CASSPRGTDTQYF. The DNA for the CDR3 is TGTGCCAGCTCTCCAAGGGGAACAGATACGCAGTATTTT. Full variable domain (rest looked up from reference TRBV18 and TRBJ2-3): NAGVMQNPRHLVRRRGQEARLRCSPMKGHSHVYWYRQLPEEGLKFMVYLQKENIIDESGMPKERFSAEFPKEGPSILRIQQVVRGDSAAYFCASSPRGTDTQYFGPGTRLTVL.

V is TRBV11-2 and J is TRBJ2-7, with a weak D call TRBD1 (5 bases). V lost 5 bases and J lost 4, with 24 bases in between. Germline CDR1 SGHAT, CDR2 FQNNGV. The CDR3 extends over 17 amino acids. The CDR3 bases are TGTGCCAGCAGCCCCTTTATGACAGTCACTAATTCATACGAGCAGTACTTC. Translation: CASSPFMTVTNSYEQYF.

The chain recombines TRBV9 with TRBJ2-7; the D gene could be TRBD1 or TRBD2 (5 bases each). The length of the CDR3 is 13 residues. CDR1 is SGDLS and CDR2 is YYNGEE in the germline V gene. V lost 4 bases and J 4 bases, leaving 12 bases between the germline ends. CDR3 DNA: TGTGCCAGCAGCCAGAAGTGGGGGTACGAGCAGTACTTC. Translated, it gives CASSQKWGYEQYF.

This chain links TRBV27 with TRBJ2-5, with unresolved D. The J call is in doubt because the DNA end fits TRBJ2-7 better. This CDR3 region has 14 residues. Germline values: CDR1 MNHEY, CDR2 SMNVEV (reference sequence). The CDR3 DNA follows: TGTGCCAGCCGTCTCATTTGGCCTGGGAACGAGCAGTACTTC. Residues: CASRLIWPGNEQYF.

The V and J genes are TRBV2 and TRBJ2-7; maybe TRBD1 (7 bases). V lost 11 bases and J lost 1, with 12 bases in between. This CDR3 spans 12 amino acids. CDR1 and CDR2 (germline): SNHLY, FYNNEI. This CDR3 is CASGGPSYEQYF. The CDR3 DNA sequence: TGTGCCTCAGGGGGGCCTTCCTACGAGCAGTACTTC. The full variable domain, rest sourced from reference TRBV2 and TRBJ2-7, is EPEVTQTPSHQVTQMGQEVILRCVPISNHLYFYWYRQILGQKVEFLVSFYNNEISEKSEIFDDQFSVERPDGSNFTLKIRSTKLEDSAMYFCASGGPSYEQYFGPGTRLTVT.

The chain is built from TRBV7-9 and TRBJ1-1; D uncertain. Germline CDR1 is SEHNR and CDR2 is FQNEAQ (reference sequence). This CDR3 contains 14 residues. V dropped 2 bases and J dropped 2 bases, with 9 bases sitting between them. The CDR3 nucleotides read TGTGCCAGCAGCTTAAGCGGCGTCAACACTGAAGCTTTCTTT. This encodes CASSLSGVNTEAFF.

This rearrangement joins TRBV27 to TRBJ2-3; D ambiguous. Germline assignment: CDR1 MNHEY and CDR2 SMNVEV (reference sequence). CDR3 length: 13 amino acids. Between the trimmed V and J ends, which lost 2 bases and 2 bases, there was a span of 5 bases. CDR3 DNA: TGTGCCAGCAGTTTACCGAACACAGATACGCAGTATTTT. Translation: CASSLPNTDTQYF.

V gene TRBV7-9 combines with J gene TRBJ2-1; D not certain. Trimming removed 8 bases from V and 2 bases from J, with 13 bases in between. Per the germline V gene, CDR1 is SEHNR and CDR2 is FQNEAQ (reference sequence). CDR3 size: 14 residues. This CDR3 is CASPSRSPYNEQFF. In DNA form, the CDR3 reads TGTGCCAGCCCCTCGCGATCCCCCTACAATGAGCAGTTCTTC.

This chain uses TRBV29-1 with TRBJ2-5; D gene uncertain. The DNA end favors TRBJ2-7, so the J call may be wrong. CDR1 and CDR2 (germline): SQVTM, ANQGSEA. The CDR3 runs 15 residues. For the CDR3, the DNA is TGCAGCGTTGTTTGGTCCGAAGGAGCCCCCTACGAGCAGTACTTC. Its protein is CSVVWSEGAPYEQYF.

The V gene is TRBV5-1, the J gene TRBJ2-2; 7 nucleotides agree with TRBD1. Trimming took 1 base from V and 5 from J; bases not matched to a gene: 5. The CDR3 runs 15 residues. Looked up from germline, CDR1 is SGHRS and CDR2 is YFSETQ. CDR3 protein: CASSLFSGGTGELFF. For the CDR3, the DNA is TGCGCCAGCAGCTTGTTCTCAGGGGGAACCGGGGAGCTGTTTTTT. Together with reference TRBV5-1 and TRBJ2-2, the CDR3 gives the full variable domain: KAGVTQTPRYLIKTRGQQVTLSCSPISGHRSVSWYQQTPGQGLQFLFEYFSETQRNKGNFPGRFSGRQFSNSRSEMNVSTLELGDSALYLCASSLFSGGTGELFFGEGSRLTVL.

The rearrangement joins TRBV28 to TRBJ1-3; 8 bases are shared with TRBD1. Germline CDR1 reads MDHEN; CDR2 reads SYDVKM. V lost 8 bases and J lost 4; bases outside the gene matches: 13. The CDR3 has 16 amino acids. Written as DNA, the CDR3 is TGTGCCAGCCACGGGGGGACAGGTTCGTCCGGAAACACCATATATTTT. Translated: CASHGGTGSSGNTIYF.